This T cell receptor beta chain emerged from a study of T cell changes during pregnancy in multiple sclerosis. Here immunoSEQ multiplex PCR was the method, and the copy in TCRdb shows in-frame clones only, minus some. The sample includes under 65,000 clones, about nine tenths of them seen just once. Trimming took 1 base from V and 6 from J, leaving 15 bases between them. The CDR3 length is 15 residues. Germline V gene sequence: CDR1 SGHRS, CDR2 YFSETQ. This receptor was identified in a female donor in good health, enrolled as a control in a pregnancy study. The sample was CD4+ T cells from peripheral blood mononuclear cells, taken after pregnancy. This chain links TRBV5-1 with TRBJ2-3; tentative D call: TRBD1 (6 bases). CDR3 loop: CASSLIPRQGDTQYF. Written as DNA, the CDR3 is TGCGCCAGCAGCTTGATTCCGCGCCAGGGGGATACGCAGTATTTT.